The 23 T cell receptor beta chains given below trace back to one sample, sequenced in a study of regulatory T cells in long-lasting Graves disease. Time point reported: persistent/refractory GD, antithyroid drugs over 5 years with positive TRAb. RNA from PBMCs was the source of the TCR library. Building of the TCR beta libraries involved iRepertoire HTBI primers and Arm-PCR of CDR3 regions. TCRdb redid the calling of the multiplex PCR reads with MiXCR, one entry per CDR3 protein. Here the sample spans roughly 300,000 distinct CDR3 sequences, 22% being singletons. The source was peripheral blood mononuclear cells (PBMCs), collected when the disease was refractory, from a patient treated with antithyroid drugs. Receptor source: a female donor with Graves disease.

This clonotype was observed a handful of times. This chain joins TRBV3-1 and TRBJ2-2; TRBD2 matches at 7 bases. With 4 bases clipped from V and 3 bases from J, the junction kept 8 bases outside the gene matches. The CDR3 is 16 residues long. Germline lookup yields CDR1 LGHDT and CDR2 YNNKEL (reference sequence). The CDR3 nucleotides read TGTGCCAGCAGCCTATGGGGAGGGCCCGACACCGGGGAGCTGTTTTTT. Encoded protein: CASSLWGGPDTGELFF.

Many counts were recorded for this clonotype. The J gene is TRBJ2-1, the V gene TRBV11-2, with 14 positions matching TRBD2. The J segment lost 12 bases and the V segment lost 4 bases, leaving 5 bases of the junction unmatched. The CDR3 runs 14 residues. Per germline, CDR1 SGHAT and CDR2 FQNNGV. The CDR3 DNA reads TGTGCCAGCAGCTCGGGACTAGCGGGAGCTGCGCAGTTCTTC. Encoded protein: CASSSGLAGAAQFF.

This clonotype was counted ten times or more. This chain uses TRBV28 with TRBJ2-7; no clear D. Germline assignment: CDR1 MDHEN and CDR2 SYDVKM. Deletions cut 7 bases from V and 0 bases from J, with 10 bases between. The CDR3 contains 13 residues. In DNA, the CDR3 is TGTGCCAGCACTCCCCTTAGCTCCTACGAGCAGTACTTC. This encodes CASTPLSSYEQYF.

In its sample, this clonotype was seen a few times. The chain employs TRBV28 and TRBJ2-3, with a tentative D call TRBD1 (6 bases). The CDR3 has 13 residues. The V end was cut by 11 bases, the J end by 0 bases, with 12 bases between. The germline gives CDR1 MDHEN, CDR2 SYDVKM. CDR3 residues: CAAGDPSTDTQYF. CDR3 coding DNA: TGTGCCGCAGGGGACCCTAGCACAGATACGCAGTATTTT.

The CDR3, as DNA: TGTGCCAGCAGTCCTCGGTCTAGCGGGAGTCCTACTATCTACGAGCAGTACTTC. This translates into CASSPRSSGSPTIYEQYF. The V call is TRBV6-1, the J call TRBJ2-7; 10 bases are shared with TRBD2. This CDR3 has 18 amino acids. Trimming took 5 bases from V and 3 from J; bases not matched to a gene: 16. CDR1 and CDR2 from the germline V gene are MNHNS and SASEGT.

This clonotype was seen ten or more times. The chain uses TRBV20-1 and TRBJ2-5; no definite D call. V dropped 6 bases and J dropped 4 bases, with 12 bases sitting between them. Germline loops: CDR1 DFQATT, CDR2 SNEGSKA (reference sequence). The CDR3 is 12 amino acids. The CDR3 DNA sequence: TGCAGTGCCCATCATATTTCAGAGACCCAGTACTTC. Its translation is CSAHHISETQYF.

The sample holds many counts of this clonotype. The V call is TRBV12-3 or TRBV12-4, the J call TRBJ2-2; 8 nucleotides agree with TRBD2. This CDR3 is built from 18 residues. The J segment lost 0 bases and the V segment lost 6 bases, leaving 12 bases of the junction unmatched. CDR3 sequence (DNA): TGTGCCAGCAGCATACTAGCCTTCGGGAGGGCGAACACCGGGGAGCTGTTTTTT. It specifies CASSILAFGRANTGELFF.

This sequence joins TRBV12-3 or TRBV12-4 and TRBJ2-5, with D perhaps TRBD1 or TRBD2 (5 bases each). The germline V and J ends were trimmed by 3 bases and 5 bases, with 19 bases remaining between them. The CDR3 runs to 16 residues. CDR3 loop: CASSFSGTPVGETQYF. The DNA of the CDR3 is TGTGCCAGCAGTTTTTCCGGGACCCCGGTTGGGGAGACCCAGTACTTC.

This chain joins TRBV11-2 and TRBJ2-3, with a weak D call TRBD2 (6 bases). Trimming took 6 bases from V and 4 from J, leaving 20 bases between them. This CDR3 is 16 amino acids long. Germline CDR1 and CDR2: SGHAT and FQNNGV. The CDR3 sequence is CASSSSWVAEADTQYF. CDR3 DNA sequence: TGTGCCAGCAGTTCCTCCTGGGTAGCGGAGGCAGATACGCAGTATTTT.

This clonotype was recorded a few times. The chain recombines TRBV25-1 with TRBJ1-4; D is possibly TRBD1 (6 bases). Trimming removed 4 bases from V and 8 bases from J, with 20 bases in between. CDR1 is MGHDK, CDR2 SYGVNS, per germline. The CDR3 has 16 amino acids. CDR3 bases: TGTGCCAGCAGTGCCATCAAACAGGGCGTACAAGAAAAACTGTTTTTT. Its protein is CASSAIKQGVQEKLFF.

This clonotype was seen at least ten times. V is TRBV11-2 and J is TRBJ2-5; unclear D gene. Per the germline V gene, CDR1 is SGHAT and CDR2 is FQNNGV. Trimming removed 0 bases from V and 7 bases from J, with 18 bases in between. The CDR3 extends over 16 amino acids. The CDR3 reads CASSLERPGPSGTQYF. CDR3 nucleotide sequence: TGTGCCAGCAGCTTAGAACGGCCAGGACCGTCGGGGACCCAGTACTTC.

This clonotype was counted a single time. One base away lies a much larger clone, so this may be a sequencing read error. The V and J genes are TRBV28 and TRBJ2-7, with D tentatively TRBD2 (5 bases). CDR1 is MDHEN, CDR2 SYDVKM, per germline. The CDR3 has 14 residues. CDR3 amino acids: CASSLPGLAYGQYF. In DNA, the CDR3 is TGTGCCAGCAGTTTACCGGGATTGGCCTACGGGCAGTACTTC. Full variable domain (remainder filled in from reference TRBV28 and TRBJ2-7): DVKVTQSSRYLVKRTGEKVFLECVQDMDHENMFWYRQDPGLGLRLIYFSYDVKMKEKGDIPEGYSVSREKKERFSLILESASTNQTSMYLCASSLPGLAYGQYFGPGTRLTVT.

This clonotype was counted at least ten times. As DNA, the CDR3 is TGTGCCAGCAGTCGGGGACGGGAACGAGGGGACATTCAGTACTTC. This codes for CASSRGRERGDIQYF. This chain connects TRBV28 to TRBJ2-4; D tentatively fits TRBD1 or TRBD2 (5 bases each). The CDR3 loop spans 15 amino acids. Trimming took 5 bases from V and 8 from J, leaving 19 bases between them. CDR1 and CDR2 (germline): MDHEN, SYDVKM.

At least ten counts were recorded for this clonotype. V usage is TRBV2 and J usage is TRBJ2-2, with 7 bases lining up with TRBD2. V lost 1 base and J lost 4; bases outside the gene matches: 6. CDR3 length equals 16 residues. Per germline, CDR1 SNHLY and CDR2 FYNNEI. This CDR3 is CASSEEGGRFTGELFF. CDR3 coding DNA: TGTGCCAGCAGTGAAGAGGGCGGGAGATTCACCGGGGAGCTGTTTTTT. The variable domain in full, completed from reference TRBV2 and TRBJ2-2, reads EPEVTQTPSHQVTQMGQEVILRCVPISNHLYFYWYRQILGQKVEFLVSFYNNEISEKSEIFDDQFSVERPDGSNFTLKIRSTKLEDSAMYFCASSEEGGRFTGELFFGEGSRLTVL.

This clonotype was seen ten or more times. V usage is TRBV11-2 and J usage is TRBJ1-1, with 7 nucleotides matching TRBD1. The CDR3 runs 13 residues. The junction had 4 bases not matched to a gene; V was cut back by 4 bases and J by 5 bases. Germline V CDR1 and CDR2: SGHAT, FQNNGV. CDR3 amino acids: CASSSDRRTEAFF. CDR3 in DNA: TGTGCCAGCAGCTCGGACAGGCGGACTGAAGCTTTCTTT.

This clonotype has just a few counts. This sequence joins TRBV5-1 and TRBJ1-2; 10 bases agree with TRBD1. The V segment lost 4 bases and the J segment 7 bases; nucleotides outside the gene matches: 10. This CDR3 has 15 residues. Germline V gives CDR1 SGHRS, CDR2 YFSETQ. The DNA for the CDR3 is TGCGCCAGCAGCAGCGTCACCGGGACAGGGGTTGGCTACACCTTC. Translated, it gives CASSSVTGTGVGYTF.

The chain carries TRBV28 and TRBJ1-2; TRBD1 agrees at 7 bases. The CDR3 runs to 14 residues. Germline-derived CDR1 and CDR2 are MDHEN and SYDVKM. The trim removed 4 bases at V and 7 bases at J, leaving 9 bases unmatched. The CDR3 loop reads CASSSSPYRGGYTF. CDR3 nucleotides: TGTGCCAGCAGTTCCTCTCCCTACAGGGGTGGCTACACCTTC.

In regard to this clonotype: A much more abundant neighbour one base away suggests this may be a read error. The chain is built from TRBV7-8 and TRBJ2-5; the match to TRBD1 covers 7 bases. The CDR3 length is 14 residues. CDR1 and CDR2 from the germline V gene are SGHVS and FQNEAQ. The CDR3 DNA reads TGTGCCGGCAGCTCGGGACAGTTCCCAGAGACCCAGTACTTC. Encoded protein: CAGSSGQFPETQYF.

Turning to this clonotype: At one end, the junction sequence differs from germline, possibly due to a read error. The chain employs TRBV30 and TRBJ2-5; D is tentatively TRBD1 or TRBD2 (5 bases each). The CDR3 extends over 14 amino acids. Germline assignment: CDR1 GTSNPN and CDR2 SVGIG (reference sequence). The CDR3 loop reads CAWGVRGVAETQYF. The CDR3 DNA is TGTGCCTGGGGTGTACGAGGGGTTGCAGAGACCCAGTACTTC.

This clonotype was found many times. This chain uses TRBV11-2 with TRBJ1-6, with D unclear. Trimming removed 3 bases from V and 0 bases from J, with 9 bases in between. The CDR3 is made up of 16 amino acids. Germline CDR1 reads SGHAT; CDR2 reads FQNNGV. This chain's CDR3 is CASSFSTTSYNSPLHF. CDR3 coding DNA: TGTGCCAGCAGCTTCAGCACAACCTCCTATAATTCACCCCTCCACTTT.

This clonotype was counted only a few times. V usage is TRBV9 and J usage is TRBJ1-4, with 9 positions matching TRBD1. J was trimmed by 6 bases and V by 4 bases; bases with no gene match: 7. Germline CDR1 reads SGDLS; CDR2 reads YYNGEE. This CDR3 has 15 residues. Written as DNA, the CDR3 is TGTGCCAGCAGCCCCGCGGGACAGGGTTATGAAAAACTGTTTTTT. Its protein product is CASSPAGQGYEKLFF.

This clonotype occurred a few times. The chain recombines TRBV20-1 with TRBJ2-6, with 8 positions matching TRBD1. V lost 2 bases to trimming and J lost 0 bases; unmatched junction nucleotides: 9. The CDR3 covers 18 residues. Germline V gene sequence: CDR1 DFQATT, CDR2 SNEGSKA (reference sequence). CDR3 loop: CSARPGRGLVSGANVLTF. CDR3 DNA sequence: TGCAGTGCTAGACCCGGCAGGGGGCTCGTCTCTGGGGCCAACGTCCTGACTTTC.

This sequence joins TRBV20-1 and TRBJ1-6; the match to TRBD1 covers 8 bases. The CDR3 totals 15 residues. The germline V gene encodes CDR1 DFQATT and CDR2 SNEGSKA (reference sequence). Trimming removed 4 bases from V and 1 base from J; junction bases left unmatched: 3. The CDR3 reads CSANRGLSYNSPLHF. The CDR3, as DNA: TGCAGTGCTAACAGGGGGTTGTCCTATAATTCACCCCTCCACTTT.